This T cell receptor (beta chain) was observed in a study of T cells after yellow fever vaccination. It was through 5'RACE template switching that TCR cDNA was made, with a universal primer site and UMIs added. TCRdb re-derived calls from the 5' RACE reads in MiXCR, one entry per CDR3 protein. The sample consists of about 53,000 distinct CDR3 sequences, approximately 5.7% of them appearing once. Looked up from germline, CDR1 is MNHNY and CDR2 is SVGAGI (reference sequence). The CDR3 has 14 amino acids. The V end lost 6 bases, the J end lost 3 bases, and 13 bases lay between the germline ends. This receptor was obtained from a man between 18 and 35 years old who received the YFV17D yellow fever vaccine. The V and J genes are TRBV6-6 and TRBJ2-3, with D possibly being TRBD2 (6 bases). Source: PBMCs, either bulk or a sorted T-cell subset (CD4+, CD8+, memory, or dextramer-sorted; not recorded which), taken on the day of the yellow fever booster vaccination. The CDR3 coding sequence is TGTGCCAGCAGCGCCCGCGGGGCTACAGATACGCAGTATTTT. It yields the protein CASSARGATDTQYF.